Presented here are 14 T cell receptor beta chains from one specimen sequenced in a study of kidney transplant recipient with SARS-CoV-2 infection (dated by TCRdb to the early 2020s). The time point label, read with the paper, signifies: pre-pandemic baseline sample and day 111 after first positive SARS-CoV-2 test. This sample was sequenced with an Illumina MiSeq. Using fastp at Q25 and MiXCR, TCRdb reprocessed the public reads and kept productive beta chains. Rows with a matching CDR3 protein are joined into one entry that keeps the most common DNA and genes. This sample lists under 300,000 distinct CDR3 sequences; less than 35% were detected once. Less than 8.5% of the sample is in the top ten clones. Sample: a blood sample, taken at baseline and on day 111 from a kidney transplant recipient. These receptors were taken from a male patient aged 25-45 years who had COVID-19 and was a kidney transplant recipient. After a transplant, certain T cells may trace back to the graft donor.

This clonotype has more than one count but fewer than ten. A much larger clone lies one base from this, so it may be a read error. This chain joins TRBV5-6 and TRBJ2-7, with D perhaps TRBD1 or TRBD2 (5 bases each). Per germline, CDR1 SGHDT and CDR2 YYEEEE. This CDR3 has 17 amino acids. The CDR3 loop is CAGSLWGSGTYSYEQYF. In DNA, the CDR3 is TGTGCCGGCAGCTTGTGGGGTTCCGGGACCTACTCCTACGAGCAGTACTTC.

This clonotype showed up many times. The V gene is TRBV11-3, the J gene TRBJ2-7; D unclear. V dropped 5 bases and J dropped 5 bases, with 16 bases sitting between them. The germline V gene encodes CDR1 SGHNT and CDR2 YENEEA. CDR3 size: 14 residues. CDR3 sequence (DNA): TGTGCCAGCAGCCCTCCCAGCAACGAAGACGAGCAGTACTTC. Translation: CASSPPSNEDEQYF.

A few counts support this clonotype. The CDR3 here is CASGSGDTQYF. CDR3 nucleotides: TGCGCCAGCGGGAGCGGAGATACGCAGTATTTT. The gene calls are TRBV5-1 and TRBJ2-3, with D maybe TRBD2 (5 bases). V was clipped by 7 bases and J by 5 bases, with 8 bases between them. CDR3 size: 11 residues. CDR1 SGHRS and CDR2 YFSETQ come from the germline V gene.

Comment on this clonotype: This may be a read error: a much more frequent sequence differs by one nucleotide. This sequence joins TRBV11-3 and TRBJ2-3; 9 bases fit TRBD1. The CDR3 is 16 amino acids. Germline V gene sequence: CDR1 SGHNT, CDR2 YENEEA. In DNA, the CDR3 is TGTGCCAGCAGCCCCGGACAGGGGAAGGGGACAGGTACGCAGTATTTT. Translating it yields CASSPGQGKGTGTQYF.

Remarks on this clonotype: A much larger clone differs by one base, so this may be a read error. In DNA form, the CDR3 reads TGCGCCAGCAGTCCTCCCACAAGATCGCGAAAGACCTATGGCTACACCTTC. Translating it yields CASSPPTRSRKTYGYTF. This rearrangement joins TRBV10-1 to TRBJ1-2; no definite D call. The CDR3 has 17 residues. Germline V gene lookup returns CDR1 WNHNN and CDR2 SYGVQD (reference sequence). V lost 5 bases and J lost 4, with 23 bases in between.

About this clonotype itself: A much larger clonotype is one base distant, so this may be a read error. The gene calls are TRBV5-6 and TRBJ2-7; 8 bases map to TRBD1. The V gene end was trimmed by 4 bases and the J gene end by 9 bases; junction bases not matched to a gene: 12. This CDR3 has 14 amino acids. Germline assignment: CDR1 SGHDT and CDR2 YYEEEE. The CDR3 loop reads CASSPGQGIRGQYF. In DNA, the CDR3 is TGTGCCAGCAGCCCAGGACAGGGCATCCGCGGGCAGTACTTC.

With regard to this clonotype: This may arise from a read error, as a much more abundant clone is one base away. V is TRBV11-1 and J is TRBJ2-1, with TRBD2 as a possible D gene (7 bases). The CDR3 is 17 amino acids. Germline CDR1 reads SGHAT; CDR2 reads FQDESV (reference sequence). The CDR3 sequence is CASSSGAGGSLEDERFF. In DNA form, the CDR3 reads TGTGCCAGCAGCTCAGGGGCGGGCGGGAGTCTCGAGGATGAGCGGTTCTTC.

This clonotype came up many times. V gene TRBV15 combines with J gene TRBJ2-1; 9 nucleotides match TRBD2. CDR1 and CDR2 (germline): LNHNV, YYDKDF (reference sequence). With V trimmed by 1 base and J by 8 bases, 12 bases remained unmatched. CDR3 size: 17 residues. The CDR3 region is CATSRVKGGRAADEQFF. The DNA for the CDR3 is TGTGCCACCAGCAGAGTGAAGGGCGGGAGGGCCGCGGATGAGCAGTTCTTC.

The chain couples TRBV19 to TRBJ2-1; D ambiguous. The length of the CDR3 is 16 residues. Germline loops: CDR1 LNHDA, CDR2 SQIVND (reference sequence). V lost 0 bases, J lost 6 bases, and 15 bases lay in between. The chain's CDR3 is CASSIDLWVSVNEQFF. CDR3 bases: TGTGCCAGTAGTATAGATCTGTGGGTCTCGGTCAATGAGCAGTTCTTC.

This clonotype has at least ten counts. This chain joins TRBV3-1 and TRBJ1-1, with D possibly matching TRBD1 (6 bases). This CDR3 region has 16 residues. Germline CDR1 and CDR2: LGHDT and YNNKEL (reference sequence). V was cut by 4 bases and J by 3 bases, with 18 bases left in between. In DNA, the CDR3 is TGTGCCAGCAGCCTCCTCGGGGGGGCCCGAGACACTGAAGCTTTCTTT. This gives the protein CASSLLGGARDTEAFF.

The sample holds many counts of this clonotype. The chain combines TRBV7-2 with TRBJ2-7, with D possibly being TRBD1 (6 bases). V was pared by 6 bases and J by 5 bases, with 14 bases between. Germline CDR1 reads SGHTA; CDR2 reads FQGNSA. The CDR3 is made up of 13 amino acids. CDR3 in DNA: TGTGCCAGCAGTTTACAGGGAATCGACGAGCAGTACTTC. Translated: CASSLQGIDEQYF.

As for this clonotype: A single base separates this from a much larger clone, so it may be a read error. The V call is TRBV5-1, the J call TRBJ1-3, with 7 bases aligning to TRBD1. Germline values: CDR1 SGHRS, CDR2 YFSETQ. This CDR3 spans 16 amino acids. CDR3 sequence (DNA): TGCGCCTGCAGCTTATCTCGACAGGGCTCTGGAAACACCATATATTTT. It codes for CACSLSRQGSGNTIYF.

About this clonotype itself: A read error is possible here, since a much larger clone lies one base away. This sequence joins TRBV2 and TRBJ2-1; a possible D gene is TRBD2 (6 bases). Germline V gene data show CDR1 as SNHLY and CDR2 as FYNNEI. V lost 4 bases and J lost 9, with 10 bases in between. The CDR3 extends over 12 amino acids. In nucleotides, the CDR3 is TGTGCCAGCAGTGCGGAGGGTCCTGAGCAGTTCTTC. This encodes CASSAEGPEQFF.

This clonotype was seen repeatedly, ten times or more. The chain links TRBV10-1 to TRBJ1-1, with TRBD1 matching 10 bases. CDR3 length equals 14 residues. Trimming removed 7 bases from V and 3 bases from J; junction bases left unmatched: 5. Germline V lookup: CDR1 WNHNN, CDR2 SYGVQD (reference sequence). The CDR3 DNA sequence: TGCGCCAGCAAGAGGACAGGGGGGGACACTGAAGCTTTCTTT. It is translated as CASKRTGGDTEAFF.